This TCR beta chain came from a study of cytomegalovirus exposure and HLA in healthy donors. Overall study findings and caveats: Previously analyzed data showed that most TCR beta V segments were productive at a frequency of about 87% or about 30%.

This CDR3 comprises 15 residues. Germline V gene data show CDR1 as MRHNA and CDR2 as SNTAGT. V lost 7 bases, J lost 3 bases, and 8 bases stayed unmatched. About this clone itself: Its antigen is unknown.

It was with 60 Vbeta and 13 Jbeta primers that the PCR ran. In the original workflow: There were about 80 million unique TCR beta chains by a later count, and about 12 million of them were shared. The repertoire was sequenced with immunoSEQ multiplex PCR; TCRdb's copy has only in-frame clones and lacks some. Clonal size and the V and J genes are those of that table, whereas D and trimming came from the DNA. This sample has over 90,000 clones, with roughly two thirds found just once. Sequencing used PBMCs. The clonotype comes from a man aged 40-50 years in good health and CMV-seronegative. This chain joins TRBV6-4 and TRBJ2-7; TRBD2 agrees at 11 bases. Written as DNA, the CDR3 is TGTGCCAGCACCACCACTAGCGGGGGCTGCTACGAGCAGTACTTC. This encodes CASTTTSGGCYEQYF.